Here is one TCR beta chain with its context. A much larger clone lies a single base off, so this may be a read error. The data belong to a study of CD8+CD57+ T cells in acquired aplastic anemia. Study overall: Recorded DNA amounts for sorted CD4+ and CD8+ cells had an average of approximately 3 ug.

Per germline, CDR1 SGHDN and CDR2 FVKESK. The V and J ends lost 0 bases and 9 bases, in that order; junction bases with no gene match: 10. This CDR3 comprises 16 residues. In patients chosen for sequencing, flow cytometry had shown CD8+CD57+ cell expansion. Genomic DNA constituted the template upon which TCR beta VDJ and CDR3 profiling was performed. TCRdb reprocessed the reads via MiXCR and lists one record per CDR3 protein. The data show approximately 98,000 distinct CDR3 sequences, roughly 70% seen once. The specimen sequenced was sorted CD4+, CD8+, or CD8+CD57+ T cells (not recorded which) from PBMCs. The chain is built from TRBV14 and TRBJ2-4; 8 bases align to TRBD1. The sequence came from a human donor with aplastic anemia. In nucleotides, the CDR3 is TGTGCCAGCAGCCAAGACGGGCACAGGGGGGAAACCATTCAGTACTTC. Its protein is CASSQDGHRGETIQYF.